This T cell receptor beta chain was found in a study of control samples from healthy donors and cancer patients. Assay used: immunoSEQ multiplex PCR; TCRdb lists only in-frame clones, some missing. In the table there are about 26,000 clones, 75% to 90% of which are singletons. Germline-derived CDR1 and CDR2 are MGHRA and YSYEKL. The V end was cut by 8 bases, the J end by 3 bases, with 5 bases between. The CDR3 totals 11 residues. What was sequenced was PBMCs. This chain connects TRBV4-1 to TRBJ1-5, with D uncertain. The receptor was isolated from a man in his fifties or sixties with colorectal cancer. The CDR3 sequence is CASGDNQPQHF. In DNA, the CDR3 is TGCGCCAGCGGAGACAATCAGCCCCAGCATTTT.